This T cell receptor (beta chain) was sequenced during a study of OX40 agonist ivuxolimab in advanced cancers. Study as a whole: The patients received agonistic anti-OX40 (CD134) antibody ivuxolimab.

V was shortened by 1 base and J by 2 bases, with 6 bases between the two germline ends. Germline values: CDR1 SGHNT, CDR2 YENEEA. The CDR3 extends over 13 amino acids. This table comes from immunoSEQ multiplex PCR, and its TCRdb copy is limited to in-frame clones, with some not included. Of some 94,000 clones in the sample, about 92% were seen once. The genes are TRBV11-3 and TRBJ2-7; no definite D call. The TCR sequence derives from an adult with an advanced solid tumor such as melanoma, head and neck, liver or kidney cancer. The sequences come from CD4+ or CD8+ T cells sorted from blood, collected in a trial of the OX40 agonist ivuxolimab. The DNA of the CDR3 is TGTGCCAGCAGCTTAGGGAGTACCTACGAGCAGTACTTC. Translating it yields CASSLGSTYEQYF.